Following are 25 T cell receptor beta chains from one sample sequenced in a study of patients and donors after allogeneic stem cell transplantation. TCRdb reprocessed the RT-PCR reads with MiXCR, giving one entry per CDR3 protein. Among about 230,000 distinct CDR3 sequences listed, 13% to 15% were seen once. Sequenced material: blood, either unsorted or a sorted T cell fraction (not recorded which). Source of these receptors: a human donor who was either an allogeneic HSCT recipient or a stem cell or donor lymphocyte infusion donor (not recorded which). It is not recorded whose cells these are; they may come from a transplant donor.

The chain links TRBV25-1 to TRBJ1-6; 7 nucleotides match TRBD1. V dropped 5 bases and J dropped 7; count of bases not matched to a gene: 5. This CDR3 comprises 14 residues. Germline CDR1 MGHDK, CDR2 SYGVNS. This chain's CDR3 is CASSRGTVNSPLHF. The CDR3 coding sequence is TGTGCCAGCAGTCGTGGGACAGTAAATTCACCCCTCCACTTT.

This clonotype was detected ten times or more. The chain is built from TRBV5-1 and TRBJ2-7; 8 bases line up with TRBD2. Trimming took 0 bases from V and 7 from J; bases not matched to a gene: 6. The CDR3 is 14 residues long. Germline V lookup: CDR1 SGHRS, CDR2 YFSETQ. This CDR3 reads CASSLDGGGGEQYF. DNA for the CDR3: TGCGCCAGCAGCTTGGACGGGGGGGGAGGAGAGCAGTACTTC.

V and J are TRBV5-4 and TRBJ1-2; 7 bases map to TRBD1. This CDR3 has 15 amino acids. V lost 4 bases to trimming and J lost 1 base; unmatched junction nucleotides: 7. CDR1 and CDR2 from the germline V gene are SGHNT and YYREEE (reference sequence). As DNA, the CDR3 is TGTGCCAGCAGCCGGGACAGCCTAGTTAACTATGGCTACACCTTC. Its translation: CASSRDSLVNYGYTF.

Concerning this clonotype itself: Germline and junction disagree at one end, which may indicate a read error. The chain joins TRBV4-1 to TRBJ2-1; D is possibly TRBD1 (6 bases). The CDR3 spans 15 residues. The germline gives CDR1 MGHRA, CDR2 YSYEKL. CDR3 amino acids: CASSSTGSSYNGQFF. The CDR3, as DNA: TGCGCCAGCAGCTCCACAGGGAGCTCCTACAATGGGCAGTTCTTC.

This clonotype has a handful of counts. The V call is TRBV3-1, the J call TRBJ2-1, with D possibly being TRBD2 (7 bases). Germline loops: CDR1 LGHDT, CDR2 YNNKEL (reference sequence). V was shortened by 0 bases and J by 8 bases, with 14 bases between the two germline ends. This CDR3 has 15 amino acids. The chain's CDR3 is CASSQDNREGDEQFF. The CDR3 region has the DNA TGTGCCAGCAGCCAAGATAACAGGGAGGGCGATGAGCAGTTCTTC.

In this sample, this clonotype turned up many times. The chain carries TRBV5-1 and TRBJ2-7, with D perhaps assigned TRBD1 or TRBD2 (5 bases each). The ends were cut back, 7 bases at V and 2 bases at J, with 16 bases in the middle. The CDR3 extends over 14 amino acids. The germline V gene encodes CDR1 SGHRS and CDR2 YFSETQ. Here the CDR3 DNA reads TGCGCCAGCCAAAAGTGGGACGGGGCCTACGAGCAGTACTTC. Protein product: CASQKWDGAYEQYF.

A few counts support this clonotype. The chain is built from TRBV20-1 and TRBJ1-3, with D maybe TRBD1 (6 bases). Germline loops: CDR1 DFQATT, CDR2 SNEGSKA (reference sequence). The CDR3 sequence is 13 residues long. Trimming removed 6 bases at V and 4 bases at J, with 13 bases between. The CDR3 loop is CSAQGSWGNTIYF. CDR3 DNA: TGCAGTGCCCAGGGGTCCTGGGGAAACACCATATATTTT.

This sequence joins TRBV20-1 and TRBJ2-7; no firm D call. This CDR3 has 11 residues. Trimming cost V 6 bases and J 2 bases, with 8 bases left between them. Germline V lookup: CDR1 DFQATT, CDR2 SNEGSKA (reference sequence). The CDR3 loop is CSAKATYEQYF. CDR3 nucleotide sequence: TGCAGTGCCAAAGCTACCTACGAGCAGTACTTC.

In this sample, this clonotype turned up once. J is TRBJ1-3 and V is TRBV3-1, with no clear D. Trimming took 3 bases from V and 2 from J, leaving 11 bases between them. CDR1 LGHDT and CDR2 YNNKEL come from the germline V gene (reference sequence). This CDR3 is 15 amino acids long. The CDR3 spells CASSHRMGAGNTIYF. The CDR3 DNA follows: TGTGCCAGCAGCCATCGGATGGGCGCTGGAAACACCATATATTTT.

This clonotype was seen ten or more times. The genes are TRBV30 and TRBJ2-7, with 8 bases aligning to TRBD2. The CDR3 has 17 residues. Germline V gene lookup returns CDR1 GTSNPN and CDR2 SVGIG (reference sequence). V lost 3 bases, J lost 3 bases, and 16 bases stayed unmatched. As DNA, the CDR3 is TGTGCCTGGAGCTCAACAGGCGGTGGCGGGAGGTACTACGAGCAGTACTTC. Amino acid sequence: CAWSSTGGGGRYYEQYF.

This clonotype was counted at least ten times. This rearrangement joins TRBV12-3 or TRBV12-4 to TRBJ2-3; 11 positions match TRBD2. The CDR3 totals 16 residues. Trimming removed 3 bases from V and 2 bases from J; junction bases left unmatched: 4. This chain's CDR3 is CASSLSSGRATDTQYF. As DNA, the CDR3 is TGTGCCAGCAGTTTGAGTAGCGGGAGGGCCACAGATACGCAGTATTTT.

The chain carries TRBV5-8 and TRBJ1-3; 11 bases agree with TRBD1. Germline-derived CDR1 and CDR2 are SGHTS and YDEGEE. After removal of 3 bases from V and 3 bases from J, the junction contained 5 bases not matched to a gene. This CDR3 contains 16 residues. The CDR3 spells CASSSWTGGFGNTIYF. The CDR3 DNA follows: TGTGCCAGCAGCTCATGGACAGGGGGCTTTGGAAACACCATATATTTT.

This clonotype was observed a few times. V gene TRBV20-1 combines with J gene TRBJ2-7; 10 bases match TRBD2. The ends lost 2 bases at V and 4 bases at J; junction bases unmatched: 5. Germline CDR1 reads DFQATT; CDR2 reads SNEGSKA (reference sequence). This CDR3 has 14 amino acids. The CDR3 coding sequence is TGCAGTGCTAGACCTCTAGCGGGAGTGTACGAGCAGTACTTC. Amino acids: CSARPLAGVYEQYF.

This chain links TRBV6-1 with TRBJ2-7; no firm D call. Trimming left V 7 bases short and J 1 base short, with 23 bases between. CDR1 and CDR2 from the germline V gene are MNHNS and SASEGT. This CDR3 has 17 amino acids. The CDR3 coding sequence is TGTGCCAGCATCCCGATGTCTCAAGCTGCCTATTCCTACGAGCAGTACTTC. This translates into CASIPMSQAAYSYEQYF.

The gene calls are TRBV15 and TRBJ1-1; no firm D call. Germline CDR1 is LNHNV and CDR2 is YYDKDF (reference sequence). Between the trimmed V and J ends, which lost 3 bases and 2 bases, there was a span of 10 bases. CDR3 size: 14 residues. CDR3 in amino acids: CATSRAGVNTEAFF. Here the CDR3 DNA reads TGTGCCACCAGCAGGGCCGGGGTTAACACTGAAGCTTTCTTT.

This clonotype occurred a few times. This chain joins TRBV5-1 and TRBJ1-2; 9 bases align to TRBD1. From germline, CDR1 is SGHRS and CDR2 YFSETQ. The CDR3 sequence is 15 residues long. Losses at the gene ends were 4 bases for V and 2 bases for J; bases not matched to a gene: 6. CDR3 residues: CASSTAGQGNYGYTF. CDR3 coding DNA: TGCGCCAGCAGCACCGCGGGACAGGGAAACTATGGCTACACCTTC. The full variable domain, completed using reference TRBV5-1 and TRBJ1-2, is KAGVTQTPRYLIKTRGQQVTLSCSPISGHRSVSWYQQTPGQGLQFLFEYFSETQRNKGNFPGRFSGRQFSNSRSEMNVSTLELGDSALYLCASSTAGQGNYGYTFGSGTRLTVV.

The rearrangement links TRBV6-5 to TRBJ2-3, with 10 nucleotides matching TRBD1. This CDR3 is built from 19 residues. Trimming removed 0 bases from V and 5 bases from J; junction bases left unmatched: 14. Germline V gene sequence: CDR1 MNHEY, CDR2 SVGAGI. As DNA, the CDR3 is TGTGCCAGCAGTTACTCGTTTACGGAGACAGGGGGCTTAGGAGATACGCAGTATTTT. It codes for CASSYSFTETGGLGDTQYF.

This clonotype showed up just a few times. This chain connects TRBV7-2 to TRBJ2-5; no definite D call. V was clipped by 5 bases and J by 2 bases, with 12 bases between them. Germline V gene sequence: CDR1 SGHTA, CDR2 FQGNSA. The CDR3 loop spans 14 amino acids. The CDR3 DNA follows: TGTGCCAGCAGCCTCCGAGCGCGTCAAGAGACCCAGTACTTC. This encodes CASSLRARQETQYF.

This clonotype was detected many times. The rearrangement joins TRBV29-1 to TRBJ1-1, with a tentative D call TRBD1 (5 bases). V lost 5 bases, J lost 1 base, and 11 bases lay in between. Germline V gene sequence: CDR1 SQVTM, CDR2 ANQGSEA. The CDR3 totals 13 residues. For the CDR3, the DNA is TGCAGCGTTACGGGGGAGAGGAACACTGAAGCTTTCTTT. Translation: CSVTGERNTEAFF.

Of note for this clonotype: Possible read error: a much larger clone is one base away. The chain uses TRBV2 and TRBJ1-2; 8 nucleotides line up with TRBD1. Germline values: CDR1 SNHLY, CDR2 FYNNEI. The CDR3 spans 14 residues. CDR3 nucleotides: TGTGCCAGCAGTGGGCAACAGGGGGAATATGGCTACATCTTC. Protein sequence: CASSGQQGEYGYIF.

This clonotype was observed a few times. The chain combines TRBV5-6 with TRBJ2-1, with D unclear. The ends were cut back, 7 bases at V and 0 bases at J, with 11 bases in the middle. The CDR3 spans 14 residues. The germline V gene encodes CDR1 SGHDT and CDR2 YYEEEE. The CDR3 DNA sequence: TGTGCCAGCCAGAGACTGGACTCCTACAATGAGCAGTTCTTC. Translation gives CASQRLDSYNEQFF.

This clonotype was recorded many times. This sequence joins TRBV5-6 and TRBJ2-3, with D tentatively TRBD2 (6 bases). The CDR3 runs to 14 residues. Germline CDR1 reads SGHDT; CDR2 reads YYEEEE. The V gene lost 6 bases and the J gene lost 5 bases, with 16 bases spanning the gap. The CDR3 spells CASNARGEVDTQYF. CDR3 nucleotide sequence: TGTGCCAGCAATGCGCGGGGTGAGGTAGATACGCAGTATTTT.

This clonotype was observed a few times. This chain uses TRBV15 with TRBJ1-1; D gene unclear. CDR3 size: 14 residues. Germline CDR1 reads LNHNV; CDR2 reads YYDKDF (reference sequence). Trimming left V 0 bases short and J 8 bases short, with 13 bases between. This CDR3 reads CATSREGGTQEAFF. The CDR3 DNA reads as TGTGCCACCAGCAGAGAAGGTGGCACACAAGAAGCTTTCTTT. The full variable domain, its missing parts supplied by reference TRBV15 and TRBJ1-1, is DAMVIQNPRYQVTQFGKPVTLSCSQTLNHNVMYWYQQKSSQAPKLLFHYYDKDFNNEADTPDNFQSRRPNTSFCFLDIRSPGLGDTAMYLCATSREGGTQEAFFGQGTRLTVV.

The chain is built from TRBV24-1 and TRBJ1-2; D ambiguous. Trimming shortened V by 1 base and J by 3 bases, and 8 bases separated the two germline ends. CDR1 and CDR2 (germline): KGHDR, SFDVKD. The CDR3 runs 14 residues. CDR3 sequence reads: CATSDFGRDYGYTF. In nucleotides, the CDR3 is TGTGCCACCAGTGATTTCGGGAGGGACTATGGCTACACCTTC.

The chain uses TRBV6-5 and TRBJ2-7; D is uncertain. This CDR3 has 14 amino acids. Per germline, CDR1 MNHEY and CDR2 SVGAGI. The V gene lost 2 bases and the J gene lost 0 bases, with 8 bases spanning the gap. The CDR3 region has the DNA TGTGCCAGCAGTTACGGGGATCTCTCCTACGAGCAGTACTTC. It specifies CASSYGDLSYEQYF.